The present entry profiles one T cell receptor beta chain with its context. Its antigen remains unidentified. Base-call qualities are not available, and no considerably larger clone is one nucleotide away. Genomic DNA was isolated from the sorted cells so that the TCRbeta CDR3 region could be sequenced. The immunoSEQ Assay was used for sequencing of TCRbeta CDR3 regions. As stored in TCRdb, this immuneACCESS dataset retains in-frame rearrangements with V and J assigned. A fraction of the clones does not appear; measured against another copy, unresolved V genes explain less than half of the discrepancy, and the remainder lacks a known reason. Within this sample are some 80,000 clones, with over 75% of them counted one time only. In total, the top ten clones hold 0.6% to 0.9% of the sample. The data were taken from a study of OX40 agonist ivuxolimab in advanced cancers. About the full investigation: The costimulatory receptor OX40 (CD134) was targeted by ivuxolimab, a fully human IgG2 agonistic monoclonal antibody. Of the 50 to 55 dose-escalation patients, hepatocellular carcinoma was present in about 20, melanoma in approximately 15, renal cell carcinoma in 9 and head and neck cancer in 9. The paper describes the monotherapy dose-escalation part (N of about 47 patients) of the phase I trial of ivuxolimab. A male proportion of 70% to 90% and a mean age of approximately 58 years, ranging from about 20 to 79, were recorded for the dose-escalation cohort. Peripheral TCRbeta sequencing aimed to test whether ivuxolimab altered TCR sequence diversity and caused clonal T-cell expansion. Patients were allowed to have had prior anti-PD-1, anti-PD-L1 or anti-CTLA-4 therapy, and 40% of the dose-escalation patients had previously received checkpoint inhibitors. Three dose-escalation patients achieved partial responses, one with hepatocellular carcinoma and two with cutaneous melanoma. Intravenous ivuxolimab was administered to patients every 2 weeks at six dose levels: 0.01, 0.1, 0.3, 1.5, 3 and 10 mg/kg. Results the study describes overall, beyond this receptor: Low levels of normalized T-cell clonal expansion were also seen in some nonresponding patients. Clonal expansion of both CD4+ and CD8+ blood T cells was observed from baseline to week 6 at doses 0.1 to 3.0 mg/kg. In the 0.1-3.0 mg/kg groups, partial responders were among the patients with the lowest normalized peripheral clonal expansion, particularly in CD8+ T cells. After ivuxolimab, CD8+ T cells had more expanded clones than CD4+ T cells on average. The antigen specificity of the peripheral T cells that underwent clonal expansion was not determined.

Reading the germline V gene (reference sequence) gives CDR1 SGHKS and CDR2 YYEKEE. There are 12 amino acids in the CDR3, from cysteine to phenylalanine inclusive. The kept DNA is CDR3 alone, 36 bases in frame from the first base. Trimmed from V: 4 bases; trimmed from J: 8 bases; junction bases lacking a gene match: 4. The trial excluded patients who had a history of autoimmune disease or who were on systemic immunosuppression. Peripheral blood for TCR sequencing was collected from all dose cohorts at baseline, on cycle 4 day 1, and on cycle 7 day 1. The samples were taken from a phase I, first-in-human, multicenter, open-label dose-escalation trial of ivuxolimab. Adults with locally advanced or metastatic melanoma, renal cell carcinoma, hepatocellular carcinoma or head and neck squamous cell carcinoma were enrolled in the trial. Before TCR sequencing, CD4+ T cells and CD8+ T cells were sorted from peripheral blood as separate populations.

The TCR was taken from an adult with an advanced solid tumor such as melanoma, head and neck, liver or kidney cancer. The chain employs TRBV5-5 and TRBJ1-2, with TRBD1 identical over 8 junction bases. The sample consisted of CD4+ or CD8+ T cells sorted from blood, taken in a trial of the OX40 agonist ivuxolimab. This receptor has the CDR3 CASSPRTGGYTF. The nucleotide sequence is TGTGCCAGCAGCCCTCGGACAGGGGGCTACACCTTC.